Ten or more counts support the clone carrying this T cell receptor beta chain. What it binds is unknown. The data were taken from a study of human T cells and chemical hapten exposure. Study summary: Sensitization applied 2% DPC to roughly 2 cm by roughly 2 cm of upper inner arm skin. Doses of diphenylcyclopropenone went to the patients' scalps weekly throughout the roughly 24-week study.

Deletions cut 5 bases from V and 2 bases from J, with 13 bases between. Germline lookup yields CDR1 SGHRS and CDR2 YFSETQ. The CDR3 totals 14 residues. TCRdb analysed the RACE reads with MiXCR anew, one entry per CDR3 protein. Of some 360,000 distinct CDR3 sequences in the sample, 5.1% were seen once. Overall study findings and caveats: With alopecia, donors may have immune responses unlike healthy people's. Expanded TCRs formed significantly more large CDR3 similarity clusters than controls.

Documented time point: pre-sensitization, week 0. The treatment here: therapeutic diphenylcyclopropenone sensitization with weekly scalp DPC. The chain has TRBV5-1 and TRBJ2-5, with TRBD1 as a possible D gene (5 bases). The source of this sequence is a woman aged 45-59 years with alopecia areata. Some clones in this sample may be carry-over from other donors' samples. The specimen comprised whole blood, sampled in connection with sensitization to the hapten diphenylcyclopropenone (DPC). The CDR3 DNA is TGCGCCAGCAGGTTGAACCGACAGCAAGAGACCCAGTACTTC. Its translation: CASRLNRQQETQYF. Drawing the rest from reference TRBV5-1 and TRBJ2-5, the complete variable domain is KAGVTQTPRYLIKTRGQQVTLSCSPISGHRSVSWYQQTPGQGLQFLFEYFSETQRNKGNFPGRFSGRQFSNSRSEMNVSTLELGDSALYLCASRLNRQQETQYFGPGTRLLVL.